The clone carrying this T cell receptor (beta chain) was detected a few times. Its matching antigen is unknown. This specimen comes from a study of identical twins. From the 5' RACE reads, TCRdb called clonotypes with MiXCR, one entry per CDR3 protein. The table includes 650,000 to 750,000 distinct CDR3 sequences, approximately 22% detected once. The study, taken as a whole, reports: Surplus twin overlap in beta out-of-frame sequences was less pronounced. Out-of-frame alpha sequences shared between twins exhibited an excess of low generation probability.

Germline V gene sequence: CDR1 DFQATT, CDR2 SNEGSKA (reference sequence). V was trimmed by 0 bases and J by 3 bases, leaving 11 bases between them. This CDR3 spans 14 amino acids. These sequences were also reported in another study, on T cells expressing NK-cell markers. That paper notes: In a handful of donors, dominant CD3+CD56+NKG2C+ clones formed roughly 1.0-7.5% of CD8+ cells.

The V call is TRBV20-1, the J call TRBJ1-1; maybe TRBD1 (6 bases). The sequence derives from a woman aged 18-29 years in good health. Sample: PBMCs. The CDR3 reads CSARDPGDYTEAFF. As DNA, the CDR3 is TGCAGTGCTAGAGACCCAGGGGACTACACTGAAGCTTTCTTT.